Listed below are T cell receptor beta chains from one sample, sequenced in a study of a mutant IDH1 vaccine in newly diagnosed glioma. TCRdb's copy holds only in-frame clones and misses some; the assay was immunoSEQ multiplex PCR. The sample lists about 51,000 clones, approximately 80% seen once, with 1.8% in the top ten. The material sequenced was PBMCs, taken from a glioma patient treated with radiotherapy, temozolomide or both. Receptor source: a middle-aged woman with glioma. The CDR3 runs from the conserved cysteine through the conserved F or W. Only part of the rows carry a size: once, few, many, or a class if the clone is expanded.

V: TRBV6-9
size: .
length: 15
J: TRBJ1-1
CDR3: CASSYPRQGGTEAFF

V: TRBV5-4
size: .
length: 14
J: TRBJ2-7
CDR3: CASSLGLGVGEQYF

V: TRBV11-2
size: once
length: 12
J: TRBJ1-1
CDR3: CASSLDRREAFF

V: TRBV7-8
size: .
length: 14
J: TRBJ1-5
CDR3: CASSLGQGNQPQHF

V: TRBV5-1
size: .
length: 15
J: TRBJ2-3
CDR3: CASSLEGSPTDTQYF

V: TRBV19
size: .
length: 15
J: TRBJ2-5
CDR3: CASSGGQGTRETQYF

V: TRBV10-3
size: .
length: 15
J: TRBJ1-5
CDR3: CAISTGTGNNQPQHF

V: TRBV2
size: once
length: 13
J: TRBJ1-1
CDR3: CASSESDTTEAFF

V: TRBV15
size: .
length: 15
J: TRBJ1-6
CDR3: CATSSKVGGNSPLHF

V: TRBV6-5
size: .
length: 16
J: TRBJ2-3
CDR3: CASSFGTNHPPDTQYF

V: TRBV7-2
size: .
length: 17
J: TRBJ1-6
CDR3: CASSLMGARAYNSPLHF

V: TRBV10-2
size: few
length: 15
J: TRBJ1-1
CDR3: CASSGTPDQGTEAFF

V: TRBV7-3
size: .
length: 12
J: TRBJ2-7
CDR3: CASSSTGYEQYF

V: TRBV6-1
size: few
length: 11
J: TRBJ2-5
CDR3: CASSKRVDQYF

V: TRBV5-5
size: .
length: 14
J: TRBJ1-1
CDR3: CASSFGGRGTEAFF

V: TRBV5-1
size: .
length: 15
J: TRBJ2-7
CDR3: CASSPQGDFSDEQYF

V: TRBV5-6
size: .
length: 14
J: TRBJ2-7
CDR3: CASSLVQKNSEQYF

V: TRBV5-5
size: once
length: 12
J: TRBJ2-2
CDR3: CASRTELGELFF

V: TRBV10-1
size: .
length: 15
J: TRBJ2-7
CDR3: CASSEGTSGDYEQYF

V: TRBV5-5
size: .
length: 13
J: TRBJ2-7
CDR3: CASSLTLLPEQYF

V: TRBV4-1
size: .
length: 16
J: TRBJ1-1
CDR3: CASSPPDRGRGTEAFF

V: TRBV5-6
size: .
length: 15
J: TRBJ2-3
CDR3: CASSLGPRGADTQYF

V: TRBV7-9
size: .
length: 13
J: TRBJ2-2
CDR3: CAGQGGVTGELFF

V: TRBV7-2
size: .
length: 14
J: TRBJ2-7
CDR3: CASSPEVAYYEQYF

V: TRBV5-5
size: .
length: 15
J: TRBJ1-6
CDR3: CASSVRGSSEGPLHF

V: TRBV2
size: .
length: 14
J: TRBJ1-3
CDR3: CASSDPGPGNTIYF

V: TRBV9
size: .
length: 15
J: TRBJ2-7
CDR3: CASSRGLAGSYEQYF

V: TRBV2
size: .
length: 14
J: TRBJ1-2
CDR3: CASTLSDREVGYTF

V: TRBV29-1
size: .
length: 13
J: TRBJ2-7
CDR3: CSVQLAVTYEQYF

V: TRBV2
size: .
length: 13
J: TRBJ2-2
CDR3: CASTEDRDGELFF

V: TRBV7-2
size: .
length: 13
J: TRBJ2-7
CDR3: CASSSRPSYEQYF

V: TRBV30
size: .
length: 16
J: TRBJ1-4
CDR3: CAWSVGVGRGNEKLFF

V: TRBV5-4
size: .
length: 13
J: TRBJ1-3
CDR3: CASSLEQGNTIYF

V: TRBV5-4
size: .
length: 16
J: TRBJ2-6
CDR3: CASSLYGSSGANVLTF

V: TRBV5-1
size: few
length: 14
J: TRBJ1-1
CDR3: CASSSSVGTAEAFF

V: TRBV15
size: .
length: 11
J: TRBJ1-1
CDR3: CSVGGRTEAFF

V: TRBV7-2
size: .
length: 15
J: TRBJ2-3
CDR3: CASSLGTAIGDTQYF

V: TRBV27
size: .
length: 14
J: TRBJ1-2
CDR3: CASRHRVPNYGYTF

V: TRBV19
size: few
length: 12
J: TRBJ1-5
CDR3: CASSIGNQPQHF

V: TRBV5-1
size: .
length: 15
J: TRBJ1-2
CDR3: CASSLGTGLSDGYTF

V: TRBV18
size: .
length: 14
J: TRBJ1-2
CDR3: CASSLGQGLEGYTF

V: TRBV2
size: few
length: 13
J: TRBJ1-1
CDR3: CASSAGAGTEAFF

V: TRBV7-2
size: .
length: 13
J: TRBJ2-7
CDR3: CASSLNRDYEQYF

V: TRBV21-1
size: .
length: 13
J: TRBJ1-2
CDR3: CASSKPGFYGYTF

V: TRBV4-1
size: .
length: 14
J: TRBJ2-5
CDR3: CASSQRGTQETQYF

V: TRBV19
size: .
length: 15
J: TRBJ2-5
CDR3: CASSNPTSGVETQYF

V: TRBV4-3
size: .
length: 15
J: TRBJ1-1
CDR3: CASSRGGQTSTEAFF

V: TRBV7-9
size: few
length: 14
J: TRBJ1-1
CDR3: CASSLVFENTEAFF

V: TRBV7-6
size: .
length: 15
J: TRBJ1-1
CDR3: CASSLLGGQNKEAFF

V: TRBV9
size: once
length: 11
J: TRBJ1-2
CDR3: CASSLGTTYTF

V: TRBV6-5
size: .
length: 16
J: TRBJ2-3
CDR3: CASSYSISGGANTQYF

V: TRBV30
size: .
length: 12
J: TRBJ1-2
CDR3: CAWRQSNYGYTF

V: TRBV9
size: once
length: 14
J: TRBJ1-1
CDR3: CASSVNIMNTEAFF